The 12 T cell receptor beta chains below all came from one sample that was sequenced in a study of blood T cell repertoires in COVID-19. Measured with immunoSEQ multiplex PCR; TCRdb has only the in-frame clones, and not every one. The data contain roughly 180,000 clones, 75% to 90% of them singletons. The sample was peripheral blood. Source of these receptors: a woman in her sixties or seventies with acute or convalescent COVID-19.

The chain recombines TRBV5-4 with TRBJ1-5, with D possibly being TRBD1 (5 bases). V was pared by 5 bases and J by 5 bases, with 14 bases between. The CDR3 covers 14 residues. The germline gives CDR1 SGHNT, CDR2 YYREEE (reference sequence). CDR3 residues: CASSYQGRDQPQHF. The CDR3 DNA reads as TGTGCCAGCAGTTATCAGGGTAGAGATCAGCCCCAGCATTTT.

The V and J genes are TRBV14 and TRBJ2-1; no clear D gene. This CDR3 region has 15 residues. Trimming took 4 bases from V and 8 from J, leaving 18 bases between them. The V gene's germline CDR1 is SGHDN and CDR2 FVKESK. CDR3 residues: CASSLFGSIPDEQFF. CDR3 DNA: TGTGCCAGCAGCCTATTCGGGTCCATCCCTGATGAGCAGTTCTTC.

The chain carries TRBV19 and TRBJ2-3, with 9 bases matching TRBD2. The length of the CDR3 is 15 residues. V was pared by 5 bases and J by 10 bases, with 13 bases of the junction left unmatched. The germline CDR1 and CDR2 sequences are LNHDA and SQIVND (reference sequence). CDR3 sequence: CASSPPGREGPAQYF. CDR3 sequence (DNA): TGTGCCAGTAGTCCCCCTGGGCGGGAGGGCCCCGCGCAGTATTTT. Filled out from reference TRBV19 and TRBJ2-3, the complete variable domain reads DGGITQSPKYLFRKEGQNVTLSCEQNLNHDAMYWYRQDPGQGLRLIYYSQIVNDFQKGDIAEGYSVSREKKESFPLTVTSAQKNPTAFYLCASSPPGREGPAQYFGPGTRLTVL.

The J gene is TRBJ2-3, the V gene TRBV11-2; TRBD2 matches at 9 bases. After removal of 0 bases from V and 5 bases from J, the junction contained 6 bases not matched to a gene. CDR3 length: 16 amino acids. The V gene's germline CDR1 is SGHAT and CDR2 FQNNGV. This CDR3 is CASSLEVAGEVDTQYF. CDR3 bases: TGTGCCAGCAGCTTAGAGGTAGCGGGGGAGGTAGATACGCAGTATTTT.

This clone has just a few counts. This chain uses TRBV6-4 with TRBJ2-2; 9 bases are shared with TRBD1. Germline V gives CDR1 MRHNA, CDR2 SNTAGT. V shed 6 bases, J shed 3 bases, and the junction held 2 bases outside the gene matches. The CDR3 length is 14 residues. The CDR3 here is CASRRTGDTGELFF. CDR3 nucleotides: TGTGCCAGCAGGAGGACAGGGGACACCGGGGAGCTGTTTTTT.

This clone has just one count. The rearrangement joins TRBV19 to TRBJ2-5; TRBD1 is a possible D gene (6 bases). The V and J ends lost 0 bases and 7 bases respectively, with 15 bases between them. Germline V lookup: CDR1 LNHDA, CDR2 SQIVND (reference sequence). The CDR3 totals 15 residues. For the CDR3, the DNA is TGTGCCAGTAGTATAGATTCCGGAACAGGGTTGACCCAGTACTTC. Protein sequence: CASSIDSGTGLTQYF.

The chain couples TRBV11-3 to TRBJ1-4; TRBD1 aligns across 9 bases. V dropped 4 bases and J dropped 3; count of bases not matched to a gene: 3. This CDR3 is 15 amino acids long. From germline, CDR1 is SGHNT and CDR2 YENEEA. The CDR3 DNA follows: TGTGCCAGCAGCTCCCGGGACAGGGCTAATGAAAAACTGTTTTTT. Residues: CASSSRDRANEKLFF.

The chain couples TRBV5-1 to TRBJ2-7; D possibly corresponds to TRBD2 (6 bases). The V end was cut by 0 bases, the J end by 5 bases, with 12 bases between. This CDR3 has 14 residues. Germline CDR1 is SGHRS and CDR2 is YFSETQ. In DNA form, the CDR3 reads TGCGCCAGCAGCTTGGGGGGAGGCCCCGACGAGCAGTACTTC. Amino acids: CASSLGGGPDEQYF.

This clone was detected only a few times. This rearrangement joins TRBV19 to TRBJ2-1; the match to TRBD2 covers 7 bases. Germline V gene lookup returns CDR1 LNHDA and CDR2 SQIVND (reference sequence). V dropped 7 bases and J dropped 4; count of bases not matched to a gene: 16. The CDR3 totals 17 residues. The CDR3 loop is CASKDGASGLQYNEQFF. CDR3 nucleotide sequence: TGTGCCAGTAAAGATGGGGCTAGCGGTCTACAGTACAATGAGCAGTTCTTC.

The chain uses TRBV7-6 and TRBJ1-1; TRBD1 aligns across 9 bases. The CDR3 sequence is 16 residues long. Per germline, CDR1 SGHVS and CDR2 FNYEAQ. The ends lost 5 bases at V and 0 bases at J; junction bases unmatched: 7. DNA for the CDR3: TGTGCCAGCAGCCCTTCGGGACAGGGAATGAACACTGAAGCTTTCTTT. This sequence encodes CASSPSGQGMNTEAFF.

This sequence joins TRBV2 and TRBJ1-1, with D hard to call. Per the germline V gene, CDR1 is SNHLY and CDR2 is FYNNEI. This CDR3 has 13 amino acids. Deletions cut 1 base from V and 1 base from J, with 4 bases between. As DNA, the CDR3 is TGTGCCAGCAGTGAAGTGAGGAACACTGAAGCTTTCTTT. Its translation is CASSEVRNTEAFF. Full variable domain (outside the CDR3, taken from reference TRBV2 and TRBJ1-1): EPEVTQTPSHQVTQMGQEVILRCVPISNHLYFYWYRQILGQKVEFLVSFYNNEISEKSEIFDDQFSVERPDGSNFTLKIRSTKLEDSAMYFCASSEVRNTEAFFGQGTRLTVV.

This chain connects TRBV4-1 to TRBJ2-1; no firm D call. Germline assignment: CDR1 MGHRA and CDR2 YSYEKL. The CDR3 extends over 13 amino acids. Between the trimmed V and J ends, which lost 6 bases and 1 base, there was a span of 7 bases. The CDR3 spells CASRGESYNEQFF. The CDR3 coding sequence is TGCGCCAGCAGGGGCGAGTCCTACAATGAGCAGTTCTTC.